This T cell receptor (beta chain) was observed in a study of human T cells and chemical hapten exposure. Original handling: Sample TCR counts, which ranged from about 20,000 to 690,600, had a median of roughly 92,000. MiXCR, run by TCRdb on the RACE reads, gives a single entry per CDR3 protein. What appears here as the V and J calls and clone size reflects TCRdb's work, not the paper's. The repertoire consists of 30,000 to 40,000 distinct CDR3 sequences, with about 5.5% occurring once and the leading ten covering roughly 12%. The table lists this clonotype with a few counts. Time point indicated: healthy volunteer bleed at 6 weeks. Total RNA extraction was carried out from unfractionated whole blood. The source is a human donor in good health. Some clones in this sample may be carry-over from other donors' samples. The sample was whole blood.

The CDR3 DNA reads TGTGCCAGCACCGCAAAACTAGCGGGAGGCTACAATGAGCAGTTCTTC. Its translation is CASTAKLAGGYNEQFF. The rearrangement uses TRBV7-2 and TRBJ2-1; 12 bases line up with TRBD2. The CDR3 spans 16 residues. Trimming cost V 7 bases and J 3 bases; bases outside gene matches: 7. Germline V gene lookup returns CDR1 SGHTA and CDR2 FQGNSA.